These 17 T cell receptor beta chains originate from one sample sequenced in a study of blood T cell repertoires in COVID-19. TCRdb's table, derived via immunoSEQ multiplex PCR, lists solely in-frame clones and lacks some. The repertoire consists of about 140,000 clones, with about 83% occurring once and the leading ten covering roughly 1.4%. The sample comprised peripheral blood. Receptors originate from a human donor in a cohort sampled during active COVID-19.

The rearrangement uses TRBV6-5 and TRBJ2-5, with 8 bases identical to TRBD2. The junction had 11 bases not matched to a gene; V was cut back by 2 bases and J by 9 bases. The CDR3 extends over 15 amino acids. Per the germline V gene, CDR1 is MNHEY and CDR2 is SVGAGI. The CDR3 protein is CASSYGTSDSGAQYF. In DNA, the CDR3 is TGTGCCAGCAGTTACGGGACTAGTGACTCCGGGGCCCAGTACTTC.

The genes are TRBV7-9 and TRBJ2-7; TRBD2 aligns across 12 bases. Germline CDR1 reads SEHNR; CDR2 reads FQNEAQ (reference sequence). With V trimmed by 5 bases and J by 7 bases, 3 bases remained unmatched. The CDR3 has 13 residues. The chain's CDR3 is CASSLGLAGEQYF. For the CDR3, the DNA is TGTGCCAGCAGCCTTGGACTAGCGGGGGAGCAGTACTTC.

This clone was picked up one time. The J gene is TRBJ1-1, the V gene TRBV5-4; 9 positions match TRBD1. Trimming at V came to 0 bases and at J to 8 bases, leaving 8 bases not matched to a gene. The CDR3 has 15 residues. The germline V gene encodes CDR1 SGHNT and CDR2 YYREEE (reference sequence). This chain's CDR3 is CASSLGTGDFREAFF. The CDR3 region has the DNA TGTGCCAGCAGCTTGGGGACAGGGGATTTCAGGGAAGCTTTCTTT.

The chain joins TRBV7-2 to TRBJ2-4, with D possibly being TRBD1 (5 bases). V was clipped by 3 bases and J by 0 bases, with 12 bases between them. CDR1 is SGHTA and CDR2 is FQGNSA in the germline V gene. This CDR3 region has 16 residues. In nucleotides, the CDR3 is TGTGCCAGCAGCTTTCGGCAGGGCCTAGCCAAAAACATTCAGTACTTC. This translates into CASSFRQGLAKNIQYF.

This chain joins TRBV19 and TRBJ1-5; TRBD1 matches 7 bases. CDR1 is LNHDA and CDR2 is SQIVND in the germline V gene (reference sequence). V lost 5 bases and J lost 4; bases outside the gene matches: 8. The CDR3 totals 15 residues. This CDR3 reads CASSDDRVRNQPQHF. The CDR3 nucleotides read TGTGCCAGTAGTGACGACAGGGTACGGAATCAGCCCCAGCATTTT.

This clone came up a few times. The V and J genes are TRBV9 and TRBJ1-1; no clear D. The CDR3 is made up of 14 amino acids. The V gene's germline CDR1 is SGDLS and CDR2 YYNGEE. The V end lost 0 bases, the J end lost 3 bases, and 9 bases lay between the germline ends. The CDR3 spells CASSVDGWDTEAFF. As DNA, the CDR3 is TGTGCCAGCAGCGTAGACGGGTGGGACACTGAAGCTTTCTTT.

V and J are TRBV7-2 and TRBJ2-1, with D possibly being TRBD1 (5 bases). V shed 1 base and J shed 10 bases, with 11 bases lying between them. The CDR3 sequence is 13 residues long. CDR1 and CDR2 (germline): SGHTA, FQGNSA. DNA of the CDR3: TGTGCCAGCAGCTTAGGGGCAGGGCTAGAGCAGTTCTTC. It specifies CASSLGAGLEQFF.

V and J are TRBV30 and TRBJ2-1; D may be TRBD2 (7 bases). Germline V gene sequence: CDR1 GTSNPN, CDR2 SVGIG (reference sequence). Deletions cut 5 bases from V and 8 bases from J, with 28 bases between. There are 17 residues in the CDR3. This CDR3 reads CAWVRLAERRKGDEQFF. For the CDR3, the DNA is TGTGCCTGGGTGAGGCTAGCGGAACGGAGGAAGGGGGATGAGCAGTTCTTC.

V is TRBV3-1 (or the pseudogene TRBV3-2) and J is TRBJ2-7; 10 bases are shared with TRBD2. J gave up 0 bases and V 4 bases, and 3 bases lay outside the gene matches. The germline V gene has CDR1 LGHDT and CDR2 YNNKEL (reference sequence). The CDR3 is 15 amino acids. CDR3 amino acids: CASSPLAGASYEQYF. CDR3 DNA sequence: TGTGCCAGCAGCCCCCTAGCGGGAGCCTCCTACGAGCAGTACTTC.

The chain links TRBV3-1 (or the pseudogene TRBV3-2) to TRBJ1-5; D is uncertain. V lost 2 bases and J lost 4, with 9 bases in between. From germline, CDR1 is LGHDT and CDR2 YNNKEL (reference sequence). The CDR3 loop spans 14 amino acids. In nucleotides, the CDR3 is TGTGCCAGCAGCCAACGAGGAGGTAATCAGCCCCAGCATTTT. Protein product: CASSQRGGNQPQHF.

V is TRBV4-1 and J is TRBJ1-4; TRBD1 might be the D (5 bases). Trimming took 0 bases from V and 8 from J, leaving 13 bases between them. The CDR3 loop spans 15 amino acids. Germline V gene data show CDR1 as MGHRA and CDR2 as YSYEKL. CDR3 nucleotides: TGCGCCAGCAGCCAAGAAAAAGGGGCCGGGGAAAAACTGTTTTTT. This translates into CASSQEKGAGEKLFF.

This rearrangement joins TRBV4-2 to TRBJ2-3, with 7 bases lining up with TRBD2. The CDR3 is 15 amino acids. Germline V gene sequence: CDR1 LGHNA, CDR2 YNFKEQ. The ends lost 6 bases at V and 5 bases at J; junction bases unmatched: 11. The DNA for the CDR3 is TGTGCCAGCAGGGGGGGGTCGGCTGCAGGAGATACGCAGTATTTT. Encoded protein: CASRGGSAAGDTQYF.

The V and J genes are TRBV18 and TRBJ1-6; perhaps TRBD1 as D (5 bases). Germline loops: CDR1 KGHSH, CDR2 LQKENI. Trimming removed 4 bases at V and 8 bases at J, with 18 bases between. The CDR3 spans 16 residues. Here the CDR3 DNA reads TGTGCCAGCTCACTGCAAACCGGGACTGATTATTCACCCCTCCACTTT. Translating gives CASSLQTGTDYSPLHF. The whole variable domain, remainder taken from reference TRBV18 and TRBJ1-6, is NAGVMQNPRHLVRRRGQEARLRCSPMKGHSHVYWYRQLPEEGLKFMVYLQKENIIDESGMPKERFSAEFPKEGPSILRIQQVVRGDSAAYFCASSLQTGTDYSPLHFGNGTRLTVT.

This clone was recorded only once. V gene TRBV5-1 combines with J gene TRBJ2-3, with D possibly TRBD2 on 5 matching bases. V lost 5 bases and J lost 2, with 12 bases in between. This CDR3 has 14 amino acids. Germline assignment: CDR1 SGHRS and CDR2 YFSETQ. CDR3 coding DNA: TGCGCCAGCAGGGACTCGCGGCTCACAGATACGCAGTATTTT. Protein product: CASRDSRLTDTQYF. The variable domain in full, completed from reference TRBV5-1 and TRBJ2-3, reads KAGVTQTPRYLIKTRGQQVTLSCSPISGHRSVSWYQQTPGQGLQFLFEYFSETQRNKGNFPGRFSGRQFSNSRSEMNVSTLELGDSALYLCASRDSRLTDTQYFGPGTRLTVL.

A single count supports this clone. The J gene is TRBJ1-5, the V gene TRBV19; D gene ambiguous. The CDR3 has 14 residues. Between the trimmed V and J ends, which lost 5 bases and 7 bases, there was a span of 15 bases. CDR1 and CDR2 (germline): LNHDA, SQIVND (reference sequence). The CDR3 DNA reads TGTGCCAGTAGTTTGGGGAGGGAACTGCAGCCCCAGCATTTT. The encoded protein is CASSLGRELQPQHF.

This chain uses TRBV5-4 with TRBJ2-7; a weak D match, TRBD2 (6 bases). This CDR3 region has 18 residues. V lost 3 bases and J lost 3, with 25 bases in between. Germline V CDR1 and CDR2: SGHNT, YYREEE (reference sequence). The CDR3 DNA reads TGTGCCAGCAGCTCCTCAGGTGGCGGGATGATCCCCGTCTACGAGCAGTACTTC. It specifies CASSSSGGGMIPVYEQYF.

The chain links TRBV28 to TRBJ1-3; D is undetermined. The V gene lost 2 bases and the J gene lost 0 bases, with 5 bases spanning the gap. This CDR3 has 14 amino acids. Germline CDR1 reads MDHEN; CDR2 reads SYDVKM. CDR3 loop: CASSLALSGNTIYF. The CDR3 DNA reads TGTGCCAGCAGTTTAGCACTCTCTGGAAACACCATATATTTT.